The 16 T cell receptor beta chains in this list originate from one sample, sequenced in a study of cytomegalovirus exposure and HLA in healthy donors listed by TCRdb under 2017. Library construction relied on the immunoSEQ multiplex PCR assay. The multiplex PCR relied on a mix of 60 forward primers for TCR Vbeta segments and 13 reverse primers for TCR Jbeta segments. Held by TCRdb, this immuneACCESS table contains in-frame sequences only and omits some clones. Under half of the omission traces to an unresolved V gene where checked; the cause of the rest is unknown. The sample table contains 110,000 or so clones; only one count was recorded for roughly two thirds of them. The leading ten clones occupy under 8.5% of the sample. Sequenced material: PBMCs. The source is a man aged 35 to 55 in good health and CMV-seronegative.

This clone was detected a few times. The V gene is TRBV11-1, the J gene TRBJ1-1, with 9 bases matching TRBD1. CDR3 length equals 13 residues. Germline V gives CDR1 SGHAT, CDR2 FQDESV (reference sequence). J was trimmed by 7 bases and V by 5 bases; bases with no gene match: 5. CDR3 DNA: TGTGCCAGCAGCCTTACAGGGGGCGTTGAAGCTTTCTTT. Translation gives CASSLTGGVEAFF.

As to this clone: Sequence at one end of the junction differs from germline and may be a read error. The chain combines TRBV11-2 with TRBJ2-2; weak D call: TRBD2 (6 bases). The germline V gene has CDR1 SGHAT and CDR2 FQNNGV. The CDR3 contains 18 residues. The CDR3 DNA reads as TGTGCCAGCAGAACGGTCCGGGGTATTCTAGCGAAGACCGGGGAGCTGTTTTTT. It codes for CASRTVRGILAKTGELFF. Filled out from reference TRBV11-2 and TRBJ2-2, the complete variable domain reads EAGVAQSPRYKIIEKRQSVAFWCNPISGHATLYWYQQILGQGPKLLIQFQNNGVVDDSQLPKDRFSAERLKGVDSTLKIQPAKLEDSAVYLCASRTVRGILAKTGELFFGEGSRLTVL.

The CDR3 DNA follows: TGCGCCAGCAGCTCCGGGACTAGCGCGGGTGAGCAGTTCTTC. Residues: CASSSGTSAGEQFF. V is TRBV5-1 and J is TRBJ2-1; 10 bases agree with TRBD2. The CDR3 covers 14 residues. Germline V lookup: CDR1 SGHRS, CDR2 YFSETQ. With 3 bases clipped from V and 9 bases from J, the junction kept 6 bases outside the gene matches. The full variable domain, completed using reference TRBV5-1 and TRBJ2-1, is KAGVTQTPRYLIKTRGQQVTLSCSPISGHRSVSWYQQTPGQGLQFLFEYFSETQRNKGNFPGRFSGRQFSNSRSEMNVSTLELGDSALYLCASSSGTSAGEQFFGPGTRLTVL.

The CDR3 DNA follows: TGTGCCAGCAGTGCCCGACGTGGACAGGAGAACACAATGAGGCAGTTCTTC. Its protein product is CASSARRGQENTMRQFF. V usage is TRBV6-1 and J usage is TRBJ2-1; 7 nucleotides line up with TRBD1. The V and J ends lost 4 bases and 12 bases, in that order; junction bases with no gene match: 21. The CDR3 contains 17 residues. CDR1 is MNHNS and CDR2 is SASEGT in the germline V gene.

This rearrangement joins TRBV27 to TRBJ1-2; a weak D match, TRBD1 (6 bases). This CDR3 spans 17 amino acids. V was shortened by 4 bases and J by 2 bases, with 20 bases between the two germline ends. Per the germline V gene, CDR1 is MNHEY and CDR2 is SMNVEV (reference sequence). The CDR3 reads CASSSLEFLGTNYGYTF. The CDR3 DNA sequence: TGTGCCAGCAGTTCCCTCGAATTCTTGGGGACAAACTATGGCTACACCTTC.

The chain combines TRBV6-5 with TRBJ1-1, with 9 bases that match TRBD1. The CDR3 consists of 15 residues. V was pared by 2 bases and J by 5 bases, with 6 bases of the junction left unmatched. Germline values: CDR1 MNHEY, CDR2 SVGAGI. CDR3 in DNA: TGTGCCAGCAGTTACGCCGGGACAGGGATTACTGAAGCTTTCTTT. It codes for CASSYAGTGITEAFF.

The CDR3 DNA is TGTGCCAGCAGTGACCTCACCGGGGAGCTGTTTTTT. Amino acid sequence: CASSDLTGELFF. The chain combines TRBV6-4 with TRBJ2-2; D call uncertain. Germline V CDR1 and CDR2: MRHNA, SNTAGT. The ends were cut back, 2 bases at V and 4 bases at J, with 2 bases in the middle. The CDR3 sequence is 12 residues long.

V gene TRBV15 combines with J gene TRBJ2-1; 7 positions agree with TRBD2. The CDR3 consists of 14 residues. Germline CDR1 reads LNHNV; CDR2 reads YYDKDF (reference sequence). With V trimmed by 7 bases and J by 6 bases, 9 bases remained unmatched. The CDR3 loop is CATKRASGSNEQFF. The DNA for the CDR3 is TGTGCCACCAAGAGAGCTAGCGGTTCCAATGAGCAGTTCTTC. Looking up the rest from reference TRBV15 and TRBJ2-1 gives the full variable domain: DAMVIQNPRYQVTQFGKPVTLSCSQTLNHNVMYWYQQKSSQAPKLLFHYYDKDFNNEADTPDNFQSRRPNTSFCFLDIRSPGLGDTAMYLCATKRASGSNEQFFGPGTRLTVL.

The chain recombines TRBV27 with TRBJ1-6; the match to TRBD1 covers 10 bases. After removal of 5 bases from V and 7 bases from J, the junction contained 8 bases not matched to a gene. In germline, CDR1 is MNHEY, CDR2 SMNVEV (reference sequence). CDR3 length: 16 amino acids. As DNA, the CDR3 is TGTGCCAGCAGTGCCCGGGACAGGGGCTACAATTCACCCCTCCACTTT. Amino acids: CASSARDRGYNSPLHF.

The CDR3 reads CASSRGIAILDTQYF. In DNA, the CDR3 is TGTGCCAGCAGCCGGGGGATAGCTATTTTAGATACGCAGTATTTT. The chain employs TRBV5-6 and TRBJ2-3, with D maybe TRBD2 (6 bases). Germline CDR1 and CDR2: SGHDT and YYEEEE. This CDR3 is 15 amino acids long. V was shortened by 4 bases and J by 5 bases, with 17 bases between the two germline ends.

The gene calls are TRBV15 and TRBJ1-1, with D perhaps matching TRBD1 (6 bases). The length of the CDR3 is 13 residues. Germline V CDR1 and CDR2: LNHNV, YYDKDF (reference sequence). Deletions cut 2 bases from V and 5 bases from J, with 9 bases between. The CDR3 DNA is TGTGCCACCAGCAGACAGGGGCGAACTGAAGCTTTCTTT. Protein product: CATSRQGRTEAFF.

To note about this clone: Sequence at one end of the junction differs from germline and may be a read error. V usage is TRBV4-1 and J usage is TRBJ1-2, with D possibly matching TRBD1 (5 bases). Germline V lookup: CDR1 MGHRA, CDR2 YSYEKL. The CDR3 sequence is 15 residues long. The CDR3: CASGQFGGVQGGYTF. In nucleotides, the CDR3 is TGCGCCAGCGGCCAGTTCGGGGGAGTGCAGGGTGGCTACACCTTC.

The V call is TRBV19, the J call TRBJ2-2; 7 bases map to TRBD2. The CDR3 contains 15 residues. The ends lost 6 bases at V and 4 bases at J; junction bases unmatched: 8. The germline gives CDR1 LNHDA, CDR2 SQIVND (reference sequence). The CDR3 DNA reads as TGTGCCAGTAGCCGGGGGGTAGCATTCACCGGGGAGCTGTTTTTT. Its translation is CASSRGVAFTGELFF.

A remark on this clone: One junction end does not reproduce the germline sequence, and a read error may be involved. This chain joins TRBV7-2 and TRBJ1-1, with TRBD1 matching over 9 bases. The CDR3 runs 13 residues. Germline values: CDR1 SGHTA, CDR2 FQGNSA. The CDR3 DNA reads as TGTGCCAGCAGCTGGGACAGGGTGGCTGAAACTTTCTTT. Translation gives CASSWDRVAETFF.

V and J are TRBV9 and TRBJ2-2, with no clear D. This CDR3 contains 12 residues. The ends were cut back, 3 bases at V and 5 bases at J, with 5 bases in the middle. Germline lookup yields CDR1 SGDLS and CDR2 YYNGEE. This CDR3 reads CASSDITGELFF. The CDR3 DNA reads as TGTGCCAGCAGCGATATTACCGGGGAGCTGTTTTTT.

This clone has more than one count but fewer than ten. The chain joins TRBV5-7 to TRBJ2-3; 10 bases are a match to TRBD1. TRBV5-7 is marked as an open reading frame, function uncertain. The J segment lost 4 bases and the V segment lost 3 bases, leaving 11 bases of the junction unmatched. The CDR3 runs 17 residues. CDR3 DNA sequence: TGTGCCAGCAGCTCCACGGGGACAGGGGATTGCCCAGATACGCAGTATTTT. Its protein product is CASSSTGTGDCPDTQYF.